This T cell receptor (beta chain) came from a study of control samples from healthy donors and cancer patients. Repertoires were generated with immunoSEQ multiplex PCR, while TCRdb's copy carries only in-frame clones and drops some. In the table there are around 96,000 clones, roughly 93% of which are singletons. The sequence was collected from a man between 18 and 29 years old in good health. What was sequenced was blood.

In DNA, the CDR3 is TGTGCCAGCAGTCCCCGTACTACTAGCACAGATACGCAGTATTTT. Its protein is CASSPRTTSTDTQYF. V is TRBV14 and J is TRBJ2-3; D remains ambiguous. Trimming left V 6 bases short and J 0 bases short, with 13 bases between. The CDR3 loop spans 15 amino acids. The germline gives CDR1 SGHDN, CDR2 FVKESK.